This T cell receptor beta chain stems from a study of OX40 agonist ivuxolimab in advanced cancers. About the study: Earlier anti-PD-1, anti-PD-L1 or anti-CTLA-4 therapy was permitted; roughly 42% had received some.

There are 13 residues in the CDR3. Looked up from germline, CDR1 is SGHAT and CDR2 is FQNNGV. Trimming stripped 5 bases from V and 7 bases from J, with 12 bases between. Sequencing was performed with immunoSEQ multiplex PCR; in TCRdb, only in-frame clones are kept and a portion is missing. The profile shows about 38,000 clones, about 80% of them singletons. Sequences were derived from CD4+ or CD8+ T cells sorted from blood, sampled in a trial of the OX40 agonist ivuxolimab. This sequence joins TRBV11-2 and TRBJ2-1, with a possible D match to TRBD2 (6 bases). The sequence was collected from an adult with an advanced solid tumor such as melanoma, head and neck, liver or kidney cancer. The CDR3 coding sequence is TGTGCCAGCAGCCTCGGGACTGCGAATGAGCAGTTCTTC. Translating it yields CASSLGTANEQFF.